This T cell receptor (beta chain) emerged from a study of T cell changes during pregnancy in multiple sclerosis. Clones were read by immunoSEQ multiplex PCR, and TCRdb kept only the in-frame ones, dropping some. The table lists more than 35,000 clones, almost 95% of them singletons. Sequences were derived from CD4+ T cells from peripheral blood mononuclear cells, sampled in the third trimester of pregnancy. The clonotype originates from a female donor in good health, enrolled as a control in a pregnancy study.

The CDR3 coding sequence is TGTGCCAGCAGCCCCAAACAGCGGTTGGACACTGAAGCTTTCTTT. It codes for CASSPKQRLDTEAFF. The chain joins TRBV7-9 to TRBJ1-1, with D unclear. The CDR3 is 15 amino acids. Germline values: CDR1 SEHNR, CDR2 FQNEAQ (reference sequence). V was shortened by 5 bases and J by 3 bases, with 16 bases between the two germline ends. The variable domain in full, completed from reference TRBV7-9 and TRBJ1-1, reads DTGVSQNPRHKITKRGQNVTFRCDPISEHNRLYWYRQTLGQGPEFLTYFQNEAQLEKSRLLSDRFSAERPKGSFSTLEIQRTEQGDSAMYLCASSPKQRLDTEAFFGQGTRLTVV.